This passage covers 27 T cell receptor beta chains from one sample sequenced in a study of PD-1 blockade in classical Hodgkin lymphoma. Time point described: cycle 4 day 1 (C4D1), after less than seven weeks of nivolumab. Exposure to brentuximab vedotin varied, and each patient had relapsed following autologous stem cell transplantation. TCRdb keeps only in-frame clones here, not all; method: immunoSEQ multiplex PCR. Of 40,000 to 50,000 clones in the sample, 55% to 70% were seen once. Sample: peripheral blood mononuclear cells (PBMCs), taken before the fourth cycle of nivolumab. The receptors derive from a human donor with classical Hodgkin lymphoma.

The V gene is TRBV11-2, the J gene TRBJ1-1; no reliable D call. Germline assignment: CDR1 SGHAT and CDR2 FQNNGV. The germline V and J ends were trimmed by 5 bases and 4 bases, with 8 bases remaining between them. The CDR3 spans 12 residues. This CDR3 is CASSKWPTEAFF. DNA for the CDR3: TGTGCCAGCAGCAAATGGCCCACTGAAGCTTTCTTT.

As concerns this clone: The CDR3 does not end in the conserved phenylalanine or tryptophan, so this is likely a read error. The V call is TRBV2, the J call TRBJ2-7, with TRBD1 matching 8 bases. CDR3 length: 14 residues. Unmatched junction bases numbered 7, after V lost 6 bases and J lost 3 bases. Germline CDR1 reads SNHLY; CDR2 reads FYNNEI. Written as DNA, the CDR3 is TGTGCCAGCAGGGACCAGACAGGGGACTACGAGCAGTACCTC. Its translation is CASRDQTGDYEQYL.

The rearrangement joins TRBV4-1 to TRBJ2-5, with 7 bases that match TRBD2. The length of the CDR3 is 15 residues. CDR1 and CDR2 (germline): MGHRA, YSYEKL. V dropped 1 base and J dropped 5; count of bases not matched to a gene: 7. CDR3 region: CASSQVGGVEETQYF. CDR3 nucleotides: TGCGCCAGCAGCCAAGTTGGGGGGGTGGAGGAGACCCAGTACTTC.

The rearrangement uses TRBV28 and TRBJ1-2; weak D call: TRBD1 (6 bases). Trimming shortened V by 9 bases and J by 3 bases, and 23 bases separated the two germline ends. The CDR3 totals 16 residues. Germline values: CDR1 MDHEN, CDR2 SYDVKM. The DNA of the CDR3 is TGTGCCAGTCAAACGTCCGGGGGCGCGATAGACTATGGCTACACCTTC. Translating it yields CASQTSGGAIDYGYTF.

The J gene is TRBJ1-5, the V gene TRBV27; no reliable D call. Trimming removed 3 bases at V and 7 bases at J, with 10 bases between. This CDR3 has 13 amino acids. From germline, CDR1 is MNHEY and CDR2 SMNVEV (reference sequence). The CDR3 loop reads CASSFDIRQPQHF. The CDR3 region has the DNA TGTGCCAGCAGTTTCGACATAAGACAGCCCCAGCATTTT.

V is TRBV4-3 and J is TRBJ1-1, with D unclear. CDR1 LGHNA and CDR2 YSLEER come from the germline V gene. V was pared by 0 bases and J by 2 bases, with 4 bases between. This CDR3 region has 13 residues. CDR3 bases: TGCGCCAGCAGCCAAGATGGAAACACTGAAGCTTTCTTT. It is translated as CASSQDGNTEAFF.

This rearrangement joins TRBV19 to TRBJ1-5, with D possibly being TRBD1 (5 bases). The germline CDR1 and CDR2 sequences are LNHDA and SQIVND (reference sequence). The CDR3 contains 14 residues. V lost 3 bases, J lost 2 bases, and 8 bases lay in between. Here the CDR3 reads CASSIWGGNQPQHF. In nucleotides, the CDR3 is TGTGCCAGTAGTATTTGGGGGGGCAATCAGCCCCAGCATTTT.

The chain uses TRBV25-1 and TRBJ1-2; D might be TRBD1 (6 bases). Trimming removed 1 base from V and 1 base from J, with 10 bases in between. Germline-derived CDR1 and CDR2 are MGHDK and SYGVNS. This CDR3 region has 15 residues. The CDR3 is CASSEFGGVNYGYTF. The CDR3 region has the DNA TGTGCCAGCAGTGAATTTGGGGGCGTTAACTATGGCTACACCTTC.

The chain recombines TRBV6-5 with TRBJ2-2; 7 bases line up with TRBD1. The CDR3 runs to 14 residues. The germline gives CDR1 MNHEY, CDR2 SVGAGI. V shed 1 base and J 6 bases; nucleotides not matched to a gene: 2. CDR3 protein: CASSYYRGPGELFF. The CDR3 DNA follows: TGTGCCAGCAGTTACTACAGGGGCCCCGGGGAGCTGTTTTTT.

The chain uses TRBV6-1 and TRBJ2-6; the D gene is possibly TRBD1 (5 bases). The CDR3 runs 13 residues. Germline V lookup: CDR1 MNHNS, CDR2 SASEGT. Trimming took 8 bases from V and 0 from J, leaving 5 bases between them. In DNA, the CDR3 is TGTGCCAGCGACAGCTCTGGGGCCAACGTCCTGACTTTC. Its translation: CASDSSGANVLTF.

V is TRBV27 and J is TRBJ2-3; TRBD1 aligns across 9 bases. After removal of 4 bases from V and 0 bases from J, the junction contained 14 bases not matched to a gene. This CDR3 spans 19 amino acids. Germline values: CDR1 MNHEY, CDR2 SMNVEV (reference sequence). DNA for the CDR3: TGTGCCAGCAGTTCAGGGACAGGGATAGTGGGAGCCAGCACAGATACGCAGTATTTT. Translated: CASSSGTGIVGASTDTQYF.

The rearrangement links TRBV6-5 to TRBJ1-5; tentative D call: TRBD1 (5 bases). Trimming took 5 bases from V and 6 from J, leaving 17 bases between them. Germline loops: CDR1 MNHEY, CDR2 SVGAGI. This CDR3 comprises 15 residues. Written as DNA, the CDR3 is TGTGCCAGCAGTAGAGGGCCAGGGAGAGCTCAGCCCCAGCATTTT. Its translation: CASSRGPGRAQPQHF.

The chain employs TRBV6-6 and TRBJ1-1, with TRBD1 as a possible D gene (6 bases). V lost 6 bases, J lost 3 bases, and 11 bases lay in between. CDR1 and CDR2 from the germline V gene are MNHNY and SVGAGI (reference sequence). The CDR3 runs to 13 residues. The CDR3 bases are TGTGCCAGCAGGTGGGGGGCGGACACTGAAGCTTTCTTT. It specifies CASRWGADTEAFF.

The rearrangement joins TRBV11-2 to TRBJ1-2; TRBD1 matches at 7 bases. Unmatched junction bases numbered 9, after V lost 6 bases and J lost 2 bases. Germline V gives CDR1 SGHAT, CDR2 FQNNGV. The CDR3 loop spans 15 amino acids. The CDR3 reads CASSQTGDLNYGYTF. The CDR3, as DNA: TGTGCCAGCAGTCAAACAGGGGACTTAAACTATGGCTACACCTTC.

This clone was picked up one time. V usage is TRBV6-5 and J usage is TRBJ2-7; D tentatively fits TRBD1 or TRBD2 (5 bases each). V lost 6 bases, J lost 2 bases, and 11 bases lay in between. This CDR3 spans 13 amino acids. Per germline, CDR1 MNHEY and CDR2 SVGAGI. In DNA, the CDR3 is TGTGCCAGCAGACGGGACCATACCTACGAGCAGTACTTC. It translates to CASRRDHTYEQYF.

The chain uses TRBV11-2 and TRBJ2-5, with a tentative D call TRBD2 (6 bases). The CDR3 loop spans 14 amino acids. V was trimmed by 0 bases and J by 2 bases, leaving 7 bases between them. Germline CDR1 and CDR2: SGHAT and FQNNGV. CDR3 sequence (DNA): TGTGCCAGCAGCTTAGAGCGGGAACAAGAGACCCAGTACTTC. Protein product: CASSLEREQETQYF.

This clone has just one count. The chain couples TRBV19 to TRBJ1-4; TRBD1 matches 7 bases. The V and J ends lost 5 bases and 4 bases, in that order; junction bases with no gene match: 19. CDR1 is LNHDA and CDR2 is SQIVND in the germline V gene (reference sequence). The CDR3 runs to 19 residues. CDR3 sequence: CASSPGTVSSLRFNEKLFF. In DNA, the CDR3 is TGTGCCAGTAGTCCGGGGACAGTCTCGAGTCTGCGCTTTAATGAAAAACTGTTTTTT.

This clone occurred once. The rearrangement uses TRBV9 and TRBJ2-3, with D perhaps TRBD2 (6 bases). This CDR3 has 13 residues. The V end was cut by 3 bases, the J end by 1 base, with 6 bases between. Germline-derived CDR1 and CDR2 are SGDLS and YYNGEE. This chain's CDR3 is CASSGGGTDTQYF. Written as DNA, the CDR3 is TGTGCCAGCAGCGGCGGGGGCACAGATACGCAGTATTTT.

This chain connects TRBV4-3 to TRBJ1-2; 7 bases map to TRBD1. Germline lookup yields CDR1 LGHNA and CDR2 YSLEER. This CDR3 spans 15 amino acids. The junction had 12 bases not matched to a gene; V was cut back by 4 bases and J by 7 bases. The CDR3: CASSLRTGSLSGYTF. CDR3 DNA sequence: TGCGCCAGCAGCCTACGGACAGGCAGTTTAAGTGGCTACACCTTC.

This clone was seen once. The chain combines TRBV7-2 with TRBJ2-5; maybe TRBD1 (6 bases). Germline V lookup: CDR1 SGHTA, CDR2 FQGNSA. The ends were cut back, 2 bases at V and 4 bases at J, with 11 bases in the middle. The CDR3 loop spans 14 amino acids. CDR3 in DNA: TGTGCCAGCAGCTTAACAGGGACGGGAGAGACCCAGTACTTC. This translates into CASSLTGTGETQYF. Complete variable domain (other parts from reference TRBV7-2 and TRBJ2-5): GAGVSQSPSNKVTEKGKDVELRCDPISGHTALYWYRQSLGQGLEFLIYFQGNSAPDKSGLPSDRFSAERTGGSVSTLTIQRTQQEDSAVYLCASSLTGTGETQYFGPGTRLLVL.

The V and J genes are TRBV21-1 and TRBJ2-1; TRBD2 is the table's D call and was not checked against the DNA. TRBV21-1 is designated a pseudogene. The CDR3 spans 14 residues. The CDR3 here is CASSKPSRGGEQFF. CDR3 sequence (DNA): TGTGCCAGCAGCAAACCCTCCCGGGGAGGTGAGCAGTTCTTC.

CDR3 region: CASSLGQGGGEKLFF. In DNA form, the CDR3 reads TGTGCCAGCAGCCTCGGACAGGGTGGTGGTGAAAAACTGTTTTTT. This chain uses TRBV13 with TRBJ1-4; 8 nucleotides match TRBD1. This CDR3 is 15 amino acids long. The trim removed 5 bases at V and 7 bases at J, leaving 9 bases unmatched. Per the germline V gene, CDR1 is PRHDT and CDR2 is FYEKMQ (reference sequence).

This clone has a handful of counts. Other DNA sequences within the sample encode an identical CDR3. The CDR3 reads CASSRGTGGNQPQHF. CDR3 bases: TGTGCCAGCAGCCGGGGGACAGGGGGAAATCAGCCCCAGCATTTT. The gene calls are TRBV7-9 and TRBJ1-5; 11 bases map to TRBD1. Trimming removed 5 bases from V and 4 bases from J; junction bases left unmatched: 4. CDR1 SEHNR and CDR2 FQNEAQ come from the germline V gene (reference sequence). The CDR3 contains 15 residues.

The chain couples TRBV16 to TRBJ2-3; D call uncertain. V lost 4 bases to trimming and J lost 2 bases, with 10 bases between them. From germline, CDR1 is KGHSY and CDR2 FQNENV. CDR3 length: 14 residues. The CDR3 DNA sequence: TGTGCCAGCAGCCGAACTATAGTCACAGATACGCAGTATTTT. It translates to CASSRTIVTDTQYF. The full variable domain, with the rest looked up from reference TRBV16 and TRBJ2-3, is GEEVAQTPKHLVRGEGQKAKLYCAPIKGHSYVFWYQQVLKNEFKFLISFQNENVFDETGMPKERFSAKCLPNSPCSLEIQATKLEDSAVYFCASSRTIVTDTQYFGPGTRLTVL.

V is TRBV30 and J is TRBJ2-1, with no clear D. The CDR3 extends over 11 amino acids. V lost 1 base and J lost 6, with 4 bases in between. Germline CDR1 and CDR2: GTSNPN and SVGIG (reference sequence). CDR3 nucleotide sequence: TGTGCCTGGAGTGAGACCAATGAGCAGTTCTTC. The encoded protein is CAWSETNEQFF.

CDR3 nucleotides: TGTGCCAGCAGCCAAGATGTGGATGGCTACACCTTC. This encodes CASSQDVDGYTF. This chain links TRBV4-2 with TRBJ1-2; D ambiguous. Germline V gives CDR1 LGHNA, CDR2 YNFKEQ. Trimming left V 0 bases short and J 6 bases short, with 5 bases between. This CDR3 has 12 amino acids.

The chain is built from TRBV7-9 and TRBJ1-4, with no clear D. The germline CDR1 and CDR2 sequences are SEHNR and FQNEAQ (reference sequence). Trimming cost V 4 bases and J 12 bases, with 15 bases left between them. The CDR3 is made up of 13 amino acids. Written as DNA, the CDR3 is TGTGCCAGCAGCTCCGGGCGGCAACTAGAACTGTTTTTT. Translated, it gives CASSSGRQLELFF. Filled out from reference TRBV7-9 and TRBJ1-4, the complete variable domain reads DTGVSQNPRHKITKRGQNVTFRCDPISEHNRLYWYRQTLGQGPEFLTYFQNEAQLEKSRLLSDRFSAERPKGSFSTLEIQRTEQGDSAMYLCASSSGRQLELFFGSGTQLSVL.